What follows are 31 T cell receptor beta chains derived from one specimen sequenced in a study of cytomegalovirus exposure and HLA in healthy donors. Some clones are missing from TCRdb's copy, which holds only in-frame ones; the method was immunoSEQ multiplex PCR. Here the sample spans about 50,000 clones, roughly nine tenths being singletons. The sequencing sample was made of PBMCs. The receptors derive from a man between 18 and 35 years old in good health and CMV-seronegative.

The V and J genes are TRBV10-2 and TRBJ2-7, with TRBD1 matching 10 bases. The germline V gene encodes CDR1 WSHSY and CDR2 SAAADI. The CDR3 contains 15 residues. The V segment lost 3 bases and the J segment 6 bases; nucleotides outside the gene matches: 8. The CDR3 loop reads CASSEAGTGDIEQYF. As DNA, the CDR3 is TGCGCCAGCAGTGAAGCCGGGACAGGGGATATCGAGCAGTACTTC.

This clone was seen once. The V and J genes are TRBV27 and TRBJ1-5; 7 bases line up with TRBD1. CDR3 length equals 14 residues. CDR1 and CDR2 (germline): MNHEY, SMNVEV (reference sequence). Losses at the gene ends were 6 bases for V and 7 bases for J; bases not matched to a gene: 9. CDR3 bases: TGTGCCAGCAGAGCAACCGACAGGGTCCAGCCCCAGCATTTT. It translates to CASRATDRVQPQHF.

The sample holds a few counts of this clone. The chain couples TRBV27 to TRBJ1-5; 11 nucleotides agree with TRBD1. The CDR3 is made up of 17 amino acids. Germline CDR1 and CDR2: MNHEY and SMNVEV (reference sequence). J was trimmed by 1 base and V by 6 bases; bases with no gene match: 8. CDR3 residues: CASSETGDRGSNQPQHF. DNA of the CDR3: TGTGCCAGCAGCGAAACAGGGGACAGGGGGAGCAATCAGCCCCAGCATTTT.

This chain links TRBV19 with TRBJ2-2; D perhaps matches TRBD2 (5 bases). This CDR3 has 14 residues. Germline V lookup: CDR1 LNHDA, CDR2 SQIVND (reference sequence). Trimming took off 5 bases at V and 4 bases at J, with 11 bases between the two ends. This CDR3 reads CASSVLGGTGELFF. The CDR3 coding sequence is TGTGCCAGTAGTGTCCTAGGAGGCACCGGGGAGCTGTTTTTT.

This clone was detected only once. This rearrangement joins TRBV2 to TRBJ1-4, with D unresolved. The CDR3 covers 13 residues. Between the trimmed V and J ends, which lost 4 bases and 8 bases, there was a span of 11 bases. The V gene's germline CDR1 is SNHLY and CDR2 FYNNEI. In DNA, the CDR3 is TGTGCCAGCAGTGCCCGGGGAAGGGAAAAACTGTTTTTT. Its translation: CASSARGREKLFF.

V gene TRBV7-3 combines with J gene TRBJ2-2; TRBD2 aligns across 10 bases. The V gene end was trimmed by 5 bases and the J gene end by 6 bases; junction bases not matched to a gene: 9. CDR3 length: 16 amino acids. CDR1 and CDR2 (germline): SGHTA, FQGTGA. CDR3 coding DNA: TGTGCCAGCAGCCGAGAGCCAGCGGGAGGGCCCGGGGAGCTGTTTTTT. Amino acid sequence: CASSREPAGGPGELFF.

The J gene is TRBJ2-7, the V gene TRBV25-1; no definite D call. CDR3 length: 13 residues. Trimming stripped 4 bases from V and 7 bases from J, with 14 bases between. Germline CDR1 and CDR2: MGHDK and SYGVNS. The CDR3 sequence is CASSAWQSGEQYF. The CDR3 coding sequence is TGTGCCAGCAGTGCATGGCAGTCCGGGGAGCAGTACTTC.

Here the CDR3 reads CASSQWGVASNTEAFF. The CDR3 nucleotides read TGTGCCAGCAGTCAGTGGGGGGTTGCATCGAACACTGAAGCTTTCTTT. The V call is TRBV28, the J call TRBJ1-1; a weak D match, TRBD1 (5 bases). The CDR3 sequence is 16 residues long. CDR1 is MDHEN and CDR2 is SYDVKM in the germline V gene. Trimming pared 5 bases from V and 1 base from J, leaving 17 bases between.

CDR3 protein: CASPELMRPTLQFF. The CDR3 DNA reads TGTGCCAGCCCGGAGCTAATGAGGCCAACCCTTCAGTTCTTC. The genes are TRBV5-3 and TRBJ2-1; D unclear. TRBV5-3 is identified as an open reading frame with a role that is uncertain. V shed 8 bases and J shed 13 bases, with 25 bases lying between them. There are 14 residues in the CDR3.

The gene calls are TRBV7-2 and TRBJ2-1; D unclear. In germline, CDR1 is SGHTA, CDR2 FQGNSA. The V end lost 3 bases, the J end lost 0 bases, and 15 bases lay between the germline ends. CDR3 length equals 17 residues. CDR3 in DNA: TGTGCCAGCAGCTTCCGTAGGAGAACCTACTCCTACAATGAGCAGTTCTTC. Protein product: CASSFRRRTYSYNEQFF. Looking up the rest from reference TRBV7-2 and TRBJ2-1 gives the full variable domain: GAGVSQSPSNKVTEKGKDVELRCDPISGHTALYWYRQSLGQGLEFLIYFQGNSAPDKSGLPSDRFSAERTGGSVSTLTIQRTQQEDSAVYLCASSFRRRTYSYNEQFFGPGTRLTVL.

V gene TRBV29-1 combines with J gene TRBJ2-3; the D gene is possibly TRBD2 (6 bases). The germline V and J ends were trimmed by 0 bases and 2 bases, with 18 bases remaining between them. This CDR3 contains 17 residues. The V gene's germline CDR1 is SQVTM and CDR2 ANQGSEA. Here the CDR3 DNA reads TGCAGCGTTGAAGAATTCGGCGGGACGGCCCTCACAGATACGCAGTATTTT. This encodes CSVEEFGGTALTDTQYF.

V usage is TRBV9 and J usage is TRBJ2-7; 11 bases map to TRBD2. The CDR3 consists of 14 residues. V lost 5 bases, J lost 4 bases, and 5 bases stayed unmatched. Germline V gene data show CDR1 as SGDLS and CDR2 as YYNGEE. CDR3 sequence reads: CASSLAGGGYEQYF. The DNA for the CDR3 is TGTGCCAGCAGTCTAGCGGGAGGTGGGTACGAGCAGTACTTC.

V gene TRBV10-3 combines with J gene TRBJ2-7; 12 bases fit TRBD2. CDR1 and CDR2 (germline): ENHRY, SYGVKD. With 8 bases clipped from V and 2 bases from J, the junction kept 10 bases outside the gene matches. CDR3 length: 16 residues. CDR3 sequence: CAIAQGLAGLTYEQYF. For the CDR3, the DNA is TGTGCCATCGCCCAGGGACTAGCGGGCCTGACCTACGAGCAGTACTTC.

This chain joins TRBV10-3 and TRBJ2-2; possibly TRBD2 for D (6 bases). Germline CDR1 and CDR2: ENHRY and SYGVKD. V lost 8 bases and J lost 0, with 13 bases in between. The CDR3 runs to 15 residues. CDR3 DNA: TGTGCCATCGGACTAACGGCATCGAACACCGGGGAGCTGTTTTTT. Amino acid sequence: CAIGLTASNTGELFF.

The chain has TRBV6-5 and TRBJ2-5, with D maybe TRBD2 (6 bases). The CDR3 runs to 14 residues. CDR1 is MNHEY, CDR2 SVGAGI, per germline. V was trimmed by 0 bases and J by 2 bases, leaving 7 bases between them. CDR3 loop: CASSYSAGQETQYF. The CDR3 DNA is TGTGCCAGCAGTTACTCGGCGGGACAAGAGACCCAGTACTTC.

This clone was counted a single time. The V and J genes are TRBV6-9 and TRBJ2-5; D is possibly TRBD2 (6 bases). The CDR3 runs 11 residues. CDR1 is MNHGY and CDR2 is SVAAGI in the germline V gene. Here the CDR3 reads CVIPGEETQYF. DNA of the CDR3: TGTGTAATTCCGGGGGAAGAGACCCAGTACTTC.

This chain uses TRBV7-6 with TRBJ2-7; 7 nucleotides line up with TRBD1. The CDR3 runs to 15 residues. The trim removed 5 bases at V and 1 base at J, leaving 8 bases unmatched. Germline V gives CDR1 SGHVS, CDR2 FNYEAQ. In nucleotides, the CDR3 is TGTGCCAGCAGCCTTGGACAGGCTGATTCCTACGAGCAGTACTTC. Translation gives CASSLGQADSYEQYF.

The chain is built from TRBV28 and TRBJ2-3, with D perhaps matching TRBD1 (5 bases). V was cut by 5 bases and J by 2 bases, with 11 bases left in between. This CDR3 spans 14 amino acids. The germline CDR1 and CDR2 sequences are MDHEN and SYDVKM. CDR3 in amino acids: CASSRQGATDTQYF. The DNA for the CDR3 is TGTGCCAGCAGTCGCCAGGGTGCCACAGATACGCAGTATTTT.

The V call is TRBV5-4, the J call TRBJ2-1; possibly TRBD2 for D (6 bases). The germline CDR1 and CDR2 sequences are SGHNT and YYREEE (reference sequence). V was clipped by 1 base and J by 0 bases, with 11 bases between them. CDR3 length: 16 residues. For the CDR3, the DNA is TGTGCCAGCAGCTTGTCTGCCGGGAGCTCCTACAATGAGCAGTTCTTC. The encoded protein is CASSLSAGSSYNEQFF.

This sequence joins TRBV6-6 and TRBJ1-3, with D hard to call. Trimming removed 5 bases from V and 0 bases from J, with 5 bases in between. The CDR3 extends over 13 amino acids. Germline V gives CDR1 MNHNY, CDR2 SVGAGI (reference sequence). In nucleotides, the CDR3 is TGTGCCAGCAGTGCCAGCTCTGGAAACACCATATATTTT. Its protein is CASSASSGNTIYF.

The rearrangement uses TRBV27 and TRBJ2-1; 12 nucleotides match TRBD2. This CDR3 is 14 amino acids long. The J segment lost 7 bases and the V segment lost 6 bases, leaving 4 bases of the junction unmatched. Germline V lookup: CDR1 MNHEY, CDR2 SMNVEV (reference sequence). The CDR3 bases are TGTGCCAGCAGATGGACTAGCGGGATGAATGAGCAGTTCTTC. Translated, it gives CASRWTSGMNEQFF.

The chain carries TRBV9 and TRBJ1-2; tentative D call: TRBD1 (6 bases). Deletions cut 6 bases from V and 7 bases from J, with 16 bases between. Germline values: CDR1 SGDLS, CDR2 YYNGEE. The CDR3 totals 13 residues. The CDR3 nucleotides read TGTGCCAGCAAGTCAGGGGTGGGGTTTGGCTACACCTTC. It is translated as CASKSGVGFGYTF. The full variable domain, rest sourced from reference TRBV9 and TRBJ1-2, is DSGVTQTPKHLITATGQRVTLRCSPRSGDLSVYWYQQSLDQGLQFLIQYYNGEERAKGNILERFSAQQFPDLHSELNLSSLELGDSALYFCASKSGVGFGYTFGSGTRLTVV.

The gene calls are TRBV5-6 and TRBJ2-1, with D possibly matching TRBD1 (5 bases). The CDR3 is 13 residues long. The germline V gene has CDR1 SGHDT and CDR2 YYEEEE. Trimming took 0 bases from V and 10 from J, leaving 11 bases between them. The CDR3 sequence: CASSLDGAREQFF. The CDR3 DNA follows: TGTGCCAGCAGCTTGGATGGGGCTCGGGAGCAGTTCTTC. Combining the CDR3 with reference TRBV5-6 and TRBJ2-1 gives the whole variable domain DAGVTQSPTHLIKTRGQQVTLRCSPKSGHDTVSWYQQALGQGPQFIFQYYEEEERQRGNFPDRFSGHQFPNYSSELNVNALLLGDSALYLCASSLDGAREQFFGPGTRLTVL.

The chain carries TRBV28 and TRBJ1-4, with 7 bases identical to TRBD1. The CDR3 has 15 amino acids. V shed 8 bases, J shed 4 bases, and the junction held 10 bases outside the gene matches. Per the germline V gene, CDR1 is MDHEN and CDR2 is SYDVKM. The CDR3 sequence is CASRLDRDINEKLFF. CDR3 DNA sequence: TGTGCCAGCCGACTTGACAGGGATATTAATGAAAAACTGTTTTTT.

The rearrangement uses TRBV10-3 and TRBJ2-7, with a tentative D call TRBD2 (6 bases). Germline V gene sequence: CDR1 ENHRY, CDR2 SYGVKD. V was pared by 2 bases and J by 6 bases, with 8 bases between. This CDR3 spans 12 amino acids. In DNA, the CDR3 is TGTGCCATCAGTGAGAGCGGGTTCGAGCAGTACTTC. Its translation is CAISESGFEQYF.

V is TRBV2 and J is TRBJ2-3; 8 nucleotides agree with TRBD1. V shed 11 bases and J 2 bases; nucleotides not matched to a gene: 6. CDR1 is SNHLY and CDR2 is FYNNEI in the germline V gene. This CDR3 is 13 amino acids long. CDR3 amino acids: CAGEGQATDTQYF. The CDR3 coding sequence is TGTGCCGGCGAGGGACAGGCCACAGATACGCAGTATTTT.

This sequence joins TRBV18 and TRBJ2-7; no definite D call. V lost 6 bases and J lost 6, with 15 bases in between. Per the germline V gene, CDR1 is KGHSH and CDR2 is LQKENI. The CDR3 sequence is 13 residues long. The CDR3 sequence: CASSLGWASEQYF. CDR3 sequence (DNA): TGTGCCAGCTCGCTTGGTTGGGCTTCCGAGCAGTACTTC.

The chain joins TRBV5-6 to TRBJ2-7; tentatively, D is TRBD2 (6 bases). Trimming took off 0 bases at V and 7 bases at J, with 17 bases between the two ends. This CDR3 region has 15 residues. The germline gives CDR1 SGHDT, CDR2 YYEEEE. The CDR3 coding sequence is TGTGCCAGCAGCTTGGATACGGGAGTTTCGAGGGAGCAGTACTTC. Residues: CASSLDTGVSREQYF.

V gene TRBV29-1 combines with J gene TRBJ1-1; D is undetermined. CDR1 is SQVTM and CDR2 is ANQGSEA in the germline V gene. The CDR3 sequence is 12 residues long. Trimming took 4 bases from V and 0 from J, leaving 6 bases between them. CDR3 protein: CSVGVVNTEAFF. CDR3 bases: TGCAGCGTTGGAGTGGTGAACACTGAAGCTTTCTTT.

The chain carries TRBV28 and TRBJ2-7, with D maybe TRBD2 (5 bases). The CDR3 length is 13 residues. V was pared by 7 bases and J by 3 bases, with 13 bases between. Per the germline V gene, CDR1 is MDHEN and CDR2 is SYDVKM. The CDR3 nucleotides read TGTGCCAGCATATCGTCGGGGAACTACGAGCAGTACTTC. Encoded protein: CASISSGNYEQYF.

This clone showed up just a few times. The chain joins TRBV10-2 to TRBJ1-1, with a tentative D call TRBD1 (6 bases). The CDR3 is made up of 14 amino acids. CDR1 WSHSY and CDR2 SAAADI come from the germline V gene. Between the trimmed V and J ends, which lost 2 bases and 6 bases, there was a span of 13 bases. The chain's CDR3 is CASSEGGLTAEAFF. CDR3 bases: TGCGCCAGCAGTGAGGGGGGCCTTACCGCTGAAGCTTTCTTT.